The 21 T cell receptor beta chains presented below share a single source sample, sequenced in a study of blood T cell repertoires in COVID-19. Repertoires were generated with immunoSEQ multiplex PCR, while TCRdb's copy carries only in-frame clones and drops some. The data hold 110,000 to 150,000 clones, with 85% to 90% observed a single time. The sequencing input was peripheral blood. The receptors originated from a woman aged 60-70 years with acute or convalescent COVID-19.

This chain uses TRBV2 with TRBJ2-1; a weak D match, TRBD1 (5 bases). The germline V and J ends were trimmed by 10 bases and 8 bases, with 21 bases remaining between them. Germline lookup yields CDR1 SNHLY and CDR2 FYNNEI. The CDR3 is 14 amino acids. CDR3 bases: TGTGCCACCCAACCGCGGCAGGGATCGTATGAGCAGTTCTTC. As protein: CATQPRQGSYEQFF.

CDR3 loop: CASGSGRAYEQYF. The DNA for the CDR3 is TGTGCCAGCGGATCGGGGAGAGCCTACGAGCAGTACTTC. The gene calls are TRBV7-9 and TRBJ2-7; D possibly corresponds to TRBD2 (5 bases). Looked up from germline, CDR1 is SEHNR and CDR2 is FQNEAQ (reference sequence). V dropped 8 bases and J dropped 2 bases, with 13 bases sitting between them. CDR3 length equals 13 residues.

Points on this clone: At the DNA level, this CDR3 is encoded by other sequences in the same sample as well. The chain combines TRBV3-1 (or the pseudogene TRBV3-2) with TRBJ1-6, with D possibly TRBD1 on 6 matching bases. There are 14 residues in the CDR3. Germline CDR1 reads LGHDT; CDR2 reads YNNKEL (reference sequence). Trimming removed 1 base from V and 10 bases from J, with 11 bases in between. The CDR3 DNA reads as TGTGCCAGCAGCCAAGCAAGCAGGGGCTCACCCCTCCACTTT. It codes for CASSQASRGSPLHF.

On this clone itself: The limits of the CDR3 on the DNA are not certain, so only TCRdb's listed CDR3 is given. The V call is TRBV21-1, the J call TRBJ2-6; the table calls TRBD1, which could not be checked here. TRBV21-1 is given as a pseudogene. The length of the CDR3 is 16 amino acids, counting both ends. CDR3 sequence reads: CASRGTFGSGANVLTF.

This chain joins TRBV19 and TRBJ1-1; TRBD1 matches 7 bases. Germline V gene data show CDR1 as LNHDA and CDR2 as SQIVND (reference sequence). V trimming: 4 bases; J trimming: 0 bases; junction bases outside the gene matches: 5. The CDR3 covers 15 residues. The CDR3 nucleotides are TGTGCCAGTAGTAGACAGGGTCGCATGAACACTGAAGCTTTCTTT. It yields the protein CASSRQGRMNTEAFF.

This rearrangement joins TRBV29-1 to TRBJ1-2; TRBD1 matches at 7 bases. Unmatched junction bases numbered 0, after V lost 5 bases and J lost 0 bases. CDR3 length equals 12 residues. Germline loops: CDR1 SQVTM, CDR2 ANQGSEA. The CDR3 spells CSVQGANYGYTF. CDR3 DNA sequence: TGCAGCGTTCAGGGGGCTAACTATGGCTACACCTTC.

The gene calls are TRBV3-1 (or the pseudogene TRBV3-2) and TRBJ2-1; 11 bases map to TRBD1. The trim removed 4 bases at V and 3 bases at J, leaving 5 bases unmatched. Germline V gene sequence: CDR1 LGHDT, CDR2 YNNKEL (reference sequence). This CDR3 is 16 amino acids long. In nucleotides, the CDR3 is TGTGCCAGCAGCCGCTCCGGGACAGGGGGCTACAATGAGCAGTTCTTC. Translating gives CASSRSGTGGYNEQFF.

The J gene is TRBJ1-5, the V gene TRBV7-2; unclear D gene. V was trimmed by 4 bases and J by 2 bases, leaving 6 bases between them. The CDR3 sequence is 13 residues long. CDR1 and CDR2 from the germline V gene are SGHTA and FQGNSA. CDR3 residues: CASSSTGNQPQHF. The CDR3 DNA reads as TGTGCCAGCAGCTCCACGGGCAATCAGCCCCAGCATTTT.

The rearrangement links TRBV18 to TRBJ1-2; 10 bases map to TRBD1. The CDR3 has 14 residues. With 6 bases clipped from V and 6 bases from J, the junction kept 7 bases outside the gene matches. Germline values: CDR1 KGHSH, CDR2 LQKENI. The CDR3 DNA sequence: TGTGCCAGCTCCCTCGACAGGGGGCAGCATGGCTACACCTTC. It encodes CASSLDRGQHGYTF. The variable domain in full, completed from reference TRBV18 and TRBJ1-2, reads NAGVMQNPRHLVRRRGQEARLRCSPMKGHSHVYWYRQLPEEGLKFMVYLQKENIIDESGMPKERFSAEFPKEGPSILRIQQVVRGDSAAYFCASSLDRGQHGYTFGSGTRLTVV.

The CDR3 bases are TGTGCCAGTACCCAGGGGGGACTTACTAATGAAAAACTGTTTTTT. It encodes CASTQGGLTNEKLFF. The chain is built from TRBV28 and TRBJ1-4, with 7 bases matching TRBD1. Germline V gene sequence: CDR1 MDHEN, CDR2 SYDVKM. Trimming cost V 9 bases and J 2 bases; bases outside gene matches: 9. This CDR3 is built from 15 residues.

The chain carries TRBV25-1 and TRBJ2-3, with D uncertain. The CDR3 is 11 amino acids. Trimming cost V 4 bases and J 12 bases, with 11 bases left between them. The germline V gene encodes CDR1 MGHDK and CDR2 SYGVNS. The CDR3 DNA reads TGTGCCAGCAGTGTCAGTCACATCCAGTATTTT. It encodes CASSVSHIQYF.

The chain employs TRBV2 and TRBJ1-5; 9 nucleotides agree with TRBD1. The V segment lost 11 bases and the J segment 4 bases; nucleotides outside the gene matches: 6. This CDR3 is built from 13 residues. CDR1 is SNHLY, CDR2 FYNNEI, per germline. CDR3 amino acids: CAGGTGRNQPQHF. In DNA, the CDR3 is TGTGCCGGAGGGACAGGGCGGAATCAGCCCCAGCATTTT.

The chain links TRBV2 to TRBJ1-5; tentative D call: TRBD1 (6 bases). The V gene lost 3 bases and the J gene lost 7 bases, with 13 bases spanning the gap. Germline loops: CDR1 SNHLY, CDR2 FYNNEI. This CDR3 region has 14 residues. The CDR3 is CASSDRQAGQPQHF. As DNA, the CDR3 is TGTGCCAGCAGTGATCGACAGGCAGGGCAGCCCCAGCATTTT.

The chain carries TRBV3-1 (or the pseudogene TRBV3-2) and TRBJ2-3; TRBD2 agrees at 15 bases. The junction had 2 bases not matched to a gene; V was cut back by 4 bases and J by 3 bases. Germline V CDR1 and CDR2: LGHDT, YNNKEL (reference sequence). The CDR3 consists of 16 residues. CDR3 nucleotide sequence: TGTGCCAGCAGCCTAGGGACTAGCGGGAGGACAGATACGCAGTATTTT. This gives the protein CASSLGTSGRTDTQYF.

The chain employs TRBV19 and TRBJ2-5; TRBD2 matches at 7 bases. The junction had 11 bases not matched to a gene; V was cut back by 5 bases and J by 2 bases. Germline lookup yields CDR1 LNHDA and CDR2 SQIVND (reference sequence). This CDR3 is built from 16 residues. The CDR3 sequence: CASSPTSYGGQETQYF. The CDR3 DNA sequence: TGTGCCAGTAGTCCGACTAGTTACGGGGGGCAAGAGACCCAGTACTTC. Based on the CDR3 plus reference TRBV19 and TRBJ2-5, the full variable domain is DGGITQSPKYLFRKEGQNVTLSCEQNLNHDAMYWYRQDPGQGLRLIYYSQIVNDFQKGDIAEGYSVSREKKESFPLTVTSAQKNPTAFYLCASSPTSYGGQETQYFGPGTRLLVL.

The chain joins TRBV20-1 to TRBJ1-6; D is uncertain. Trimming shortened V by 3 bases and J by 7 bases, and 10 bases separated the two germline ends. The CDR3 is 13 residues long. Germline-derived CDR1 and CDR2 are DFQATT and SNEGSKA (reference sequence). CDR3 sequence (DNA): TGCAGTGCTAGTGCGAGATTCAATTCACCCCTCCACTTT. Encoded protein: CSASARFNSPLHF.

This clone has only one observation. The chain uses TRBV27 and TRBJ2-2; 9 nucleotides line up with TRBD1. CDR3 length equals 16 residues. With 3 bases clipped from V and 7 bases from J, the junction kept 9 bases outside the gene matches. Germline lookup yields CDR1 MNHEY and CDR2 SMNVEV (reference sequence). The CDR3 is CASSFMGQGRGGELFF. Written as DNA, the CDR3 is TGTGCCAGCAGTTTTATGGGACAGGGACGTGGCGGGGAGCTGTTTTTT.

The CDR3 nucleotides read TGCGCCAGCAGCTTGGGCGTGGGACAGGGTGAAGCTTTCTTT. Translation gives CASSLGVGQGEAFF. V is TRBV5-1 and J is TRBJ1-1; 9 bases match TRBD1. The trim removed 0 bases at V and 7 bases at J, leaving 4 bases unmatched. Germline V gene sequence: CDR1 SGHRS, CDR2 YFSETQ. CDR3 size: 14 residues.

The chain recombines TRBV5-5 with TRBJ1-2; 7 nucleotides agree with TRBD1. The CDR3 contains 14 residues. V lost 7 bases to trimming and J lost 1 base; unmatched junction nucleotides: 7. CDR1 is SGHKS, CDR2 YYEKEE, per germline (reference sequence). The CDR3 here is CASARQGNNYGYTF. The DNA for the CDR3 is TGTGCCAGCGCAAGACAGGGAAATAACTATGGCTACACCTTC.

The chain carries TRBV18 and TRBJ1-4; 8 nucleotides match TRBD1. Germline values: CDR1 KGHSH, CDR2 LQKENI. The CDR3 consists of 14 residues. The V segment lost 6 bases and the J segment 8 bases; nucleotides outside the gene matches: 8. The CDR3 coding sequence is TGTGCCAGCTCCGGGGGACAGGTTCAGGAAAAACTGTTTTTT. It codes for CASSGGQVQEKLFF.

This clone has just a few counts. The chain employs TRBV3-1 (or the pseudogene TRBV3-2) and TRBJ1-1; 9 positions agree with TRBD1. This CDR3 region has 15 residues. V shed 4 bases and J 4 bases; nucleotides not matched to a gene: 7. Germline CDR1 and CDR2: LGHDT and YNNKEL (reference sequence). CDR3 in amino acids: CASSRMLTGGTEAFF. The CDR3 DNA sequence: TGTGCCAGCAGCCGAATGCTGACAGGGGGCACTGAAGCTTTCTTT.